Shown below are 30 T cell receptor beta chains from a single sample sequenced in a study of blood T cell repertoires in COVID-19. Libraries were prepared by immunoSEQ multiplex PCR; TCRdb keeps only in-frame clonotypes and omits some of them. The data show 90,000 to 120,000 clones, 84% seen once. What was sequenced was peripheral blood. Receptor source: a man between 60 and 75 years old with acute or convalescent COVID-19.

The genes are TRBV5-1 and TRBJ2-7, with D possibly matching TRBD2 (6 bases). Per germline, CDR1 SGHRS and CDR2 YFSETQ. CDR3 length: 13 amino acids. The ends were cut back, 0 bases at V and 5 bases at J, with 9 bases in the middle. The CDR3 loop reads CASSLEASDEQYF. The CDR3 DNA sequence: TGCGCCAGCAGCTTGGAGGCTAGCGACGAGCAGTACTTC.

V gene TRBV12-3 or TRBV12-4 combines with J gene TRBJ1-5; the match to TRBD1 covers 7 bases. This CDR3 contains 13 residues. With 5 bases clipped from V and 8 bases from J, the junction kept 6 bases outside the gene matches. The CDR3 coding sequence is TGTGCCAGCAGTGAACAGGGGCGGGAGCCCCAGCATTTT. Translation: CASSEQGREPQHF.

This chain connects TRBV3-1 (or the pseudogene TRBV3-2) to TRBJ2-3; the D gene is possibly TRBD2 (5 bases). The CDR3 has 15 residues. V lost 2 bases, J lost 0 bases, and 9 bases lay in between. Germline CDR1 LGHDT, CDR2 YNNKEL (reference sequence). CDR3 residues: CASSQMTTSTDTQYF. The CDR3 DNA follows: TGTGCCAGCAGCCAAATGACTACTAGCACAGATACGCAGTATTTT.

The chain uses TRBV2 and TRBJ2-3; 7 positions agree with TRBD2. Germline V gene data show CDR1 as SNHLY and CDR2 as FYNNEI. V gave up 3 bases and J gave up 3 bases; unmatched junction bases: 15. This CDR3 spans 18 amino acids. The CDR3 region has the DNA TGTGCCAGCAGTGATAGGGAGGGGCTTGGGGGTGTGACAGATACGCAGTATTTT. Translating it yields CASSDREGLGGVTDTQYF.

The rearrangement joins TRBV7-9 to TRBJ2-5, with 9 bases matching TRBD2. With V trimmed by 6 bases and J by 0 bases, 2 bases remained unmatched. The germline CDR1 and CDR2 sequences are SEHNR and FQNEAQ (reference sequence). This CDR3 spans 14 amino acids. The CDR3 loop reads CASRAGGHQETQYF. CDR3 bases: TGTGCCAGCAGAGCGGGAGGACACCAAGAGACCCAGTACTTC.

This clone was observed a single time. Here the CDR3 DNA reads TGTGCCTGGAGTGCGTTCGGGACAGCCCTCCCTGAAGCTTTCTTT. It translates to CAWSAFGTALPEAFF. This chain uses TRBV30 with TRBJ1-1; 7 nucleotides align to TRBD1. The V gene's germline CDR1 is GTSNPN and CDR2 SVGIG (reference sequence). Trimming at V came to 1 base and at J to 6 bases, leaving 11 bases not matched to a gene. The CDR3 runs to 15 residues.

The rearrangement links TRBV23-1 to TRBJ1-4; D ambiguous. TRBV23-1 is assigned to the ORF class and has an uncertain function. Trimming took off 3 bases at V and 8 bases at J, with 28 bases between the two ends. The CDR3 loop spans 19 amino acids. This CDR3 is CASSHIVRVRETGEEKLFF. CDR3 nucleotides: TGCGCCAGCAGTCATATCGTGAGGGTCCGGGAGACGGGTGAGGAAAAACTGTTTTTT.

This clone was detected a few times. This chain links TRBV7-9 with TRBJ2-4, with D tentatively TRBD1 (6 bases). Trimming cost V 5 bases and J 2 bases, with 13 bases left between them. The CDR3 is made up of 15 amino acids. Per the germline V gene, CDR1 is SEHNR and CDR2 is FQNEAQ (reference sequence). CDR3 in amino acids: CASSGTGWPKNIQYF. The CDR3 DNA sequence: TGTGCCAGCAGCGGAACAGGGTGGCCCAAAAACATTCAGTACTTC.

The chain links TRBV11-3 to TRBJ1-1; TRBD1 matches at 7 bases. Germline CDR1 SGHNT, CDR2 YENEEA. Trimming removed 4 bases from V and 12 bases from J; junction bases left unmatched: 11. The CDR3 has 13 amino acids. In nucleotides, the CDR3 is TGTGCCAGCAGCTCAAAAAGACAGGGAACAACTTTCTTT. Translated: CASSSKRQGTTFF.

This rearrangement joins TRBV3-1 (or the pseudogene TRBV3-2) to TRBJ2-1; 9 bases are shared with TRBD2. There are 17 residues in the CDR3. Germline CDR1 is LGHDT and CDR2 is YNNKEL (reference sequence). V shed 11 bases and J 0 bases; nucleotides not matched to a gene: 14. In DNA, the CDR3 is TGTGCCTCCCAGGTGAGGAGCGGGAGGCTCTCCTACAATGAGCAGTTCTTC. Its translation: CASQVRSGRLSYNEQFF.

V is TRBV24-1 and J is TRBJ2-2, with 7 bases matching TRBD2. The CDR3 has 15 residues. J was trimmed by 6 bases and V by 5 bases; bases with no gene match: 8. Germline CDR1 and CDR2: KGHDR and SFDVKD. The CDR3 sequence is CATSVGGSGAGELFF. CDR3 DNA sequence: TGTGCCACCAGTGTTGGCGGGAGCGGCGCCGGGGAGCTGTTTTTT.

This chain joins TRBV6-5 and TRBJ2-1; D is uncertain. The CDR3 loop spans 13 amino acids. Deletions cut 0 bases from V and 9 bases from J, with 9 bases between. The germline V gene encodes CDR1 MNHEY and CDR2 SVGAGI. CDR3 residues: CASSYSSRSEQFF. The CDR3 DNA sequence: TGTGCCAGCAGTTACTCGTCCCGGAGTGAGCAGTTCTTC.

The chain carries TRBV11-2 and TRBJ2-3, with D possibly being TRBD1 (5 bases). Germline-derived CDR1 and CDR2 are SGHAT and FQNNGV. With 3 bases removed from V and 2 bases from J, the gap between germline ends came to 12 bases. CDR3 size: 15 residues. Here the CDR3 DNA reads TGTGCCAGCAGCTTTCACGACAGTTCCACAGATACGCAGTATTTT. Amino acid sequence: CASSFHDSSTDTQYF.

This clone was seen a single time. The chain couples TRBV9 to TRBJ2-1, with TRBD2 identical over 7 bases. This CDR3 is 17 amino acids long. V shed 3 bases, J shed 3 bases, and the junction held 12 bases outside the gene matches. Germline CDR1 is SGDLS and CDR2 is YYNGEE. CDR3 loop: CASSGTLSGKIYNEQFF. CDR3 DNA sequence: TGTGCCAGCAGCGGAACCCTCAGCGGGAAAATCTACAATGAGCAGTTCTTC.

The chain combines TRBV10-3 with TRBJ1-2; D ambiguous. CDR3 length: 10 amino acids. Germline lookup yields CDR1 ENHRY and CDR2 SYGVKD. V dropped 8 bases and J dropped 5 bases, with 6 bases sitting between them. CDR3 DNA sequence: TGTGCCATCGGGCAGTATGGCTACACCTTC. Translated, it gives CAIGQYGYTF.

The V and J genes are TRBV4-1 and TRBJ2-5, with a tentative D call TRBD2 (6 bases). V was clipped by 0 bases and J by 5 bases, with 10 bases between them. CDR1 and CDR2 from the germline V gene are MGHRA and YSYEKL. The CDR3 sequence is 14 residues long. The CDR3 DNA reads TGCGCCAGCAGCCAAGAACCGGGGAGGGAGACCCAGTACTTC. The encoded protein is CASSQEPGRETQYF.

The chain recombines TRBV29-1 with TRBJ2-1, with 10 bases fitting TRBD2. The CDR3 extends over 14 amino acids. CDR1 is SQVTM and CDR2 is ANQGSEA in the germline V gene. The V gene end was trimmed by 4 bases and the J gene end by 2 bases; junction bases not matched to a gene: 2. The CDR3 protein is CSVGSGRAYNEQFF. CDR3 nucleotides: TGCAGCGTTGGGAGCGGGAGGGCCTACAATGAGCAGTTCTTC.

As concerns this clone: Other nucleotide sequences in the sample specify the same CDR3. This chain links TRBV9 with TRBJ1-1; no clear D gene. V was cut by 4 bases and J by 4 bases, with 8 bases left in between. CDR3 size: 12 residues. CDR1 is SGDLS and CDR2 is YYNGEE in the germline V gene. CDR3 protein: CASSTRGTEAFF. The DNA for the CDR3 is TGTGCCAGCAGCACCAGAGGCACTGAAGCTTTCTTT.

This CDR3 is CASRKGLAGKETQYF. The CDR3 DNA reads TGTGCCAGCAGAAAGGGACTAGCGGGAAAAGAGACCCAGTACTTC. The genes are TRBV27 and TRBJ2-5; 13 bases match TRBD2. The CDR3 sequence is 15 residues long. The V gene end was trimmed by 6 bases and the J gene end by 3 bases; junction bases not matched to a gene: 4. Per germline, CDR1 MNHEY and CDR2 SMNVEV (reference sequence).

V gene TRBV11-3 combines with J gene TRBJ1-1; 10 bases match TRBD1. The ends lost 6 bases at V and 4 bases at J; junction bases unmatched: 8. CDR1 and CDR2 from the germline V gene are SGHNT and YENEEA. The CDR3 runs to 15 residues. CDR3 in DNA: TGTGCCAGCAGTTCCGGACAGGGGGGGAGCACTGAAGCTTTCTTT. Translated: CASSSGQGGSTEAFF.

The chain links TRBV5-1 to TRBJ1-1; D might be TRBD1 (5 bases). This CDR3 region has 14 residues. The germline V gene has CDR1 SGHRS and CDR2 YFSETQ. Trimming cost V 6 bases and J 1 base, with 13 bases left between them. The DNA for the CDR3 is TGCGCCAGCACCCAGGGAGGGACGAACACTGAAGCTTTCTTT. Translating gives CASTQGGTNTEAFF.

The chain is built from TRBV29-1 and TRBJ2-5, with D unresolved. V lost 1 base, J lost 5 bases, and 8 bases lay in between. Germline V lookup: CDR1 SQVTM, CDR2 ANQGSEA. This CDR3 region has 12 residues. In nucleotides, the CDR3 is TGCAGCGTTGAAGTTGTCCGGGAGACCCAGTACTTC. It specifies CSVEVVRETQYF.

V gene TRBV20-1 combines with J gene TRBJ2-4; tentative D call: TRBD2 (6 bases). CDR1 and CDR2 (germline): DFQATT, SNEGSKA (reference sequence). The CDR3 sequence is 11 residues long. V gave up 1 base and J gave up 10 bases, with 8 bases separating them. The CDR3 is CSARVGGIQYF. The CDR3 DNA sequence: TGCAGTGCTAGAGTGGGGGGAATTCAGTACTTC.

The V and J genes are TRBV3-1 (or the pseudogene TRBV3-2) and TRBJ2-7; a possible D gene is TRBD2 (5 bases). CDR1 and CDR2 from the germline V gene are LGHDT and YNNKEL (reference sequence). This CDR3 region has 13 residues. The V and J ends lost 6 bases and 3 bases respectively, with 12 bases between them. The CDR3 here is CASSDGNYYEQYF. The CDR3 DNA follows: TGTGCCAGCAGTGACGGGAACTACTACGAGCAGTACTTC.

V is TRBV19 and J is TRBJ2-1; D may be TRBD2 (6 bases). Germline loops: CDR1 LNHDA, CDR2 SQIVND (reference sequence). V was cut by 4 bases and J by 9 bases, with 16 bases left in between. The CDR3 extends over 14 amino acids. In DNA form, the CDR3 reads TGTGCCAGTAGTAGGGCCCCCCCGCGGGGTGAGCAGTTCTTC. This encodes CASSRAPPRGEQFF. The full variable domain, in which reference TRBV19 and TRBJ2-1 provide the parts outside the CDR3, is DGGITQSPKYLFRKEGQNVTLSCEQNLNHDAMYWYRQDPGQGLRLIYYSQIVNDFQKGDIAEGYSVSREKKESFPLTVTSAQKNPTAFYLCASSRAPPRGEQFFGPGTRLTVL.

The genes are TRBV5-4 and TRBJ2-1, with a possible D match to TRBD1 (6 bases). The V gene's germline CDR1 is SGHNT and CDR2 YYREEE (reference sequence). The V gene lost 5 bases and the J gene lost 1 base, with 13 bases spanning the gap. The CDR3 is 15 residues long. In DNA, the CDR3 is TGTGCCAGCAGTTTAGCCAGGGGTTCCTACAATGAGCAGTTCTTC. Residues: CASSLARGSYNEQFF.

This clone showed up just once. The rearrangement uses TRBV5-1 and TRBJ2-7; 10 nucleotides match TRBD1. The germline CDR1 and CDR2 sequences are SGHRS and YFSETQ. Trimming at V came to 4 bases and at J to 5 bases, leaving 6 bases not matched to a gene. The CDR3 sequence is 14 residues long. CDR3 in amino acids: CASSRGTGVNEQYF. The DNA of the CDR3 is TGCGCCAGCAGCCGCGGGACAGGGGTTAACGAGCAGTACTTC.

The chain carries TRBV10-1 and TRBJ2-7, with TRBD2 matching 9 bases. CDR1 is WNHNN and CDR2 is SYGVQD in the germline V gene (reference sequence). This CDR3 is built from 19 residues. V was clipped by 4 bases and J by 2 bases; unmatched bases: 18. The CDR3 DNA is TGCGCCAGCAGTGGGGCGGGTAAGTGGACTAGCGCGGACCCCTACGAGCAGTACGTC. Its translation: CASSGAGKWTSADPYEQYV.

This clone was recorded a few times. This chain connects TRBV6-5 to TRBJ1-3; TRBD1 is a possible D gene (6 bases). From germline, CDR1 is MNHEY and CDR2 SVGAGI. Trimming took off 2 bases at V and 2 bases at J, with 13 bases between the two ends. The CDR3 sequence is 16 residues long. The CDR3: CASSYTQGDTGNTIYF. The CDR3, as DNA: TGTGCCAGCAGTTACACACAGGGTGATACTGGAAACACCATATATTTT.

The rearrangement uses TRBV6-5 and TRBJ1-2; maybe TRBD1 (6 bases). V was clipped by 5 bases and J by 5 bases, with 9 bases between them. Germline V gene lookup returns CDR1 MNHEY and CDR2 SVGAGI. The CDR3 is 12 residues long. The CDR3 DNA follows: TGTGCCAGCAGTCTGGACAGTTATGGCTACACCTTC. Translated: CASSLDSYGYTF.